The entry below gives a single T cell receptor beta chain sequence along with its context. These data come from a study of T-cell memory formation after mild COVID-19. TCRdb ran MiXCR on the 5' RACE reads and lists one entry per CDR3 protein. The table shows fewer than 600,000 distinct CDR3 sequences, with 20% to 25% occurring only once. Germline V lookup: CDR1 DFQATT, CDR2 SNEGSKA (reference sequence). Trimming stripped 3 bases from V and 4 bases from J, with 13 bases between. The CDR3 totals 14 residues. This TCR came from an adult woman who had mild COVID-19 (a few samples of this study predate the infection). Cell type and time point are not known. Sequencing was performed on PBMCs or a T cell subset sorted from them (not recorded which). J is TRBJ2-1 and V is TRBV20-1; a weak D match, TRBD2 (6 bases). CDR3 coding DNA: TGCAGTGCTAGTCGCGGGACTGATTACAATGAGCAGTTCTTC. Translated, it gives CSASRGTDYNEQFF.